This T cell receptor beta chain comes out of a study of a mutant IDH1 vaccine in newly diagnosed glioma. Worth noting for this clone: Antigen unknown.

The table came from immunoSEQ multiplex PCR; TCRdb's copy has only in-frame clones and leaves some out. The data contain 55,000 to 70,000 clones, 89% of them singletons. This sample's time point: week 11, during vaccination. What each vaccine dose contained was 300 ug of mutant IDH1 20-mer peptide, accompanied by topical imiquimod. This receptor was identified in a man aged 40-49 years with glioma. Sequences were derived from PBMCs, sampled from a glioma patient whose treatment included an IDH1 peptide vaccine.

This CDR3 is CASSLGAFGTEAFF. As DNA, the CDR3 is TGTGCCAGCAGCCTTGGAGCTTTTGGCACTGAAGCTTTCTTT. V gene TRBV11-2 combines with J gene TRBJ1-1; no reliable D call. Per germline, CDR1 SGHAT and CDR2 FQNNGV. Trimming took 5 bases from V and 4 from J, leaving 14 bases between them. The CDR3 sequence is 14 residues long.